These 20 T cell receptor beta chains came from one sample sequenced in a study of CD8+CD57+ T cells in acquired aplastic anemia. According to the study, genomic DNA was the template for TCR beta VDJ and CDR3 profiling. TCRdb used MiXCR to reprocess the reads, holding one entry per CDR3 protein. Of under 200,000 distinct CDR3 sequences listed, more than 40% are singletons. Patients included in sequencing had previously demonstrated CD8+CD57+ cell expansion by flow cytometry. The sequenced material came from sorted CD4+, CD8+, or CD8+CD57+ T cells (not recorded which) from PBMCs. The receptor source for this set is a human donor with aplastic anemia.

This clonotype was picked up many times. The chain couples TRBV2 to TRBJ2-6; perhaps TRBD1 as D (5 bases). The germline gives CDR1 SNHLY, CDR2 FYNNEI. This CDR3 spans 16 amino acids. Trimming shortened V by 8 bases and J by 0 bases, and 14 bases separated the two germline ends. The CDR3 protein is CASRLDRDSGANVLTF. In DNA, the CDR3 is TGTGCCAGCCGACTCGACAGAGACTCTGGGGCCAACGTCCTGACTTTC. The variable domain in full, with the rest retrieved from reference TRBV2 and TRBJ2-6, is EPEVTQTPSHQVTQMGQEVILRCVPISNHLYFYWYRQILGQKVEFLVSFYNNEISEKSEIFDDQFSVERPDGSNFTLKIRSTKLEDSAMYFCASRLDRDSGANVLTFGAGSRLTVL.

The sample holds a few counts of this clonotype. V and J are TRBV19 and TRBJ2-6; D may be TRBD2 (5 bases). CDR1 and CDR2 (germline): LNHDA, SQIVND (reference sequence). The CDR3 runs to 13 residues. The V end was cut by 6 bases, the J end by 2 bases, with 5 bases between. The CDR3 coding sequence is TGTGCCAGTAGGGAGGCTGGGGCCAACGTCCTGACTTTC. Its protein product is CASREAGANVLTF.

On this clonotype itself: A much larger clone sits a single nucleotide away, making a read error possible. This chain's CDR3 is CANSPTDSNNYGYTF. For the CDR3, the DNA is TGTGCCAACAGCCCGACGGATTCAAATAACTATGGCTACACCTTC. The chain joins TRBV9 to TRBJ1-2; D unclear. Looked up from germline, CDR1 is SGDLS and CDR2 is YYNGEE. The CDR3 totals 15 residues.

Worth noting for this clonotype: Relative to the germline gene, one junction end is altered; a read error may explain this. The chain uses TRBV7-8 and TRBJ1-1; D not certain. Germline V gene data show CDR1 as SGHVS and CDR2 as FQNEAQ. The CDR3 has 11 residues. In DNA form, the CDR3 reads TGTGCTAGCAGCCCCGGGTCGACCGCTTTCTTT. It translates to CASSPGSTAFF. Variable domain in full (rest from reference TRBV7-8 and TRBJ1-1): GAGVSQSPRYKVAKRGQDVALRCDPISGHVSLFWYQQALGQGPEFLTYFQNEAQLDKSGLPSDRFFAERPEGSVSTLKIQRTQQEDSAVYLCASSPGSTAFFGQGTRLTVV.

This chain joins TRBV15 and TRBJ2-7, with D perhaps TRBD1 (6 bases). Germline CDR1 and CDR2: LNHNV and YYDKDF (reference sequence). The CDR3 spans 13 residues. V gave up 6 bases and J gave up 4 bases, with 13 bases separating them. As DNA, the CDR3 is TGTGCCACCAGAGCCCAGGGGCGGTACGAGCAGTACTTC. It codes for CATRAQGRYEQYF. Based on the CDR3 plus reference TRBV15 and TRBJ2-7, the full variable domain is DAMVIQNPRYQVTQFGKPVTLSCSQTLNHNVMYWYQQKSSQAPKLLFHYYDKDFNNEADTPDNFQSRRPNTSFCFLDIRSPGLGDTAMYLCATRAQGRYEQYFGPGTRLTVT.

The table lists this clonotype with many counts. V usage is TRBV7-9 and J usage is TRBJ2-1; a possible D gene is TRBD2 (5 bases). The length of the CDR3 is 16 residues. The V gene's germline CDR1 is SEHNR and CDR2 FQNEAQ (reference sequence). Trimming cost V 5 bases and J 1 base, with 15 bases left between them. The CDR3, as DNA: TGTGCCAGCAGCCCCCAAGAGGGAGCTTCCTACAATGAGCAGTTCTTC. This gives the protein CASSPQEGASYNEQFF.

This clonotype appeared a few times. This chain joins TRBV30 and TRBJ2-4, with 9 bases matching TRBD1. The CDR3 runs to 12 residues. J was trimmed by 14 bases and V by 7 bases; bases with no gene match: 12. Germline V gene sequence: CDR1 GTSNPN, CDR2 SVGIG (reference sequence). DNA for the CDR3: TGTGCCTACTCCTTCGGGACAGGGAAAGAGTACTTC. This sequence encodes CAYSFGTGKEYF. The whole variable domain, remainder taken from reference TRBV30 and TRBJ2-4, is SQTIHQWPATLVQPVGSPLSLECTVEGTSNPNLYWYRQAAGRGLQLLFYSVGIGQISSEVPQNLSASRPQDRQFILSSKKLLLSDSGFYLCAYSFGTGKEYFGAGTRLSVL.

This clonotype was seen repeatedly, ten times or more. The CDR3 region has the DNA TGTGCCAGCAGCGTAGACCGGGGTTACGACGAGCAGTACTTC. Its translation: CASSVDRGYDEQYF. The genes are TRBV9 and TRBJ2-7, with D perhaps matching TRBD2 (5 bases). This CDR3 is built from 14 residues. Germline values: CDR1 SGDLS, CDR2 YYNGEE. V was trimmed by 0 bases and J by 5 bases, leaving 12 bases between them.

This clonotype has a single count. This chain links TRBV24-1 with TRBJ2-3, with unresolved D. The V gene lost 2 bases and the J gene lost 5 bases, with 10 bases spanning the gap. The CDR3 totals 14 residues. Germline assignment: CDR1 KGHDR and CDR2 SFDVKD. The CDR3 DNA reads TGTGCCACCAGTGATTCCACACGTGAAGATACGCAGTATTTT. Residues: CATSDSTREDTQYF.

A single count supports this clonotype. This rearrangement joins TRBV12-3 or TRBV12-4 to TRBJ2-7; 8 bases line up with TRBD1. This CDR3 is 16 amino acids long. Trimming removed 1 base from V and 3 bases from J; junction bases left unmatched: 8. The CDR3 DNA sequence: TGTGCCAGCAGTTTAGGCGGTAACAGGGGGAGCTACGAGCAGTACTTC. Its translation: CASSLGGNRGSYEQYF.

This clonotype occurred a few times. The chain couples TRBV30 to TRBJ2-7; TRBD2 aligns across 11 bases. The CDR3 runs to 15 residues. Looked up from germline, CDR1 is GTSNPN and CDR2 is SVGIG (reference sequence). V lost 1 base and J lost 3; bases outside the gene matches: 5. The chain's CDR3 is CAWSGTSGSYYEQYF. The CDR3 DNA is TGTGCCTGGAGTGGTACTAGCGGGAGTTACTACGAGCAGTACTTC.

This clonotype was detected many times. The rearrangement joins TRBV19 to TRBJ1-2; possible D gene TRBD1, 5 bases. Between the trimmed V and J ends, which lost 10 bases and 7 bases, there was a span of 19 bases. CDR3 size: 13 residues. Germline-derived CDR1 and CDR2 are LNHDA and SQIVND (reference sequence). The CDR3 loop reads CATLGTSFFGYTF. CDR3 DNA: TGTGCCACACTTGGGACTTCATTTTTTGGCTACACCTTC.

This clonotype was recorded only once. This chain joins TRBV20-1 and TRBJ1-5; 9 nucleotides agree with TRBD1. Trimming removed 6 bases from V and 6 bases from J; junction bases left unmatched: 9. The germline CDR1 and CDR2 sequences are DFQATT and SNEGSKA (reference sequence). CDR3 length: 14 amino acids. This chain's CDR3 is CSAPDRGGTQPQHF. The CDR3 coding sequence is TGCAGTGCGCCCGACAGGGGGGGCACTCAGCCCCAGCATTTT.

Only a few counts were recorded for this clonotype. The chain combines TRBV10-3 with TRBJ2-7; 8 nucleotides match TRBD2. Per the germline V gene, CDR1 is ENHRY and CDR2 is SYGVKD. Trimming removed 2 bases from V and 2 bases from J; junction bases left unmatched: 5. The CDR3 loop spans 15 amino acids. The CDR3 nucleotides read TGTGCCATCAGTGAGGGAACGGGAGGGGCCTACGAGCAGTACTTC. Protein product: CAISEGTGGAYEQYF.

The chain has TRBV10-1 and TRBJ2-3; TRBD2 aligns across 9 bases. J gave up 11 bases and V 10 bases, and 16 bases lay outside the gene matches. This CDR3 is 14 amino acids long. The germline CDR1 and CDR2 sequences are WNHNN and SYGVQD (reference sequence). The DNA of the CDR3 is TGCGCCAACGTCGGGGGCGGGAGGGCCGATGAGCAGTATTTT. Its protein is CANVGGGRADEQYF.

The chain couples TRBV20-1 to TRBJ1-2, with 7 positions matching TRBD1. After removal of 4 bases from V and 0 bases from J, the junction contained 2 bases not matched to a gene. Per germline, CDR1 DFQATT and CDR2 SNEGSKA (reference sequence). This CDR3 region has 13 residues. The CDR3 loop is CSATRGTNYGYTF. The CDR3 DNA follows: TGCAGTGCTACCAGGGGGACTAACTATGGCTACACCTTC.

This chain joins TRBV20-1 and TRBJ1-1; 8 bases line up with TRBD1. CDR3 size: 14 residues. With 5 bases clipped from V and 3 bases from J, the junction kept 8 bases outside the gene matches. CDR1 and CDR2 (germline): DFQATT, SNEGSKA (reference sequence). CDR3 nucleotides: TGCAGTGCTTCTCCCGGGACAGGATACACTGAAGCTTTCTTT. Protein sequence: CSASPGTGYTEAFF.

The genes are TRBV7-9 and TRBJ2-3; D might be TRBD2 (6 bases). The germline gives CDR1 SEHNR, CDR2 FQNEAQ (reference sequence). The CDR3 length is 14 residues. V lost 3 bases, J lost 5 bases, and 12 bases lay in between. CDR3 amino acids: CASSLGGDGDTQYF. CDR3 in DNA: TGTGCCAGCAGCTTGGGAGGTGACGGAGATACGCAGTATTTT. The full variable domain, its missing parts supplied by reference TRBV7-9 and TRBJ2-3, is DTGVSQNPRHKITKRGQNVTFRCDPISEHNRLYWYRQTLGQGPEFLTYFQNEAQLEKSRLLSDRFSAERPKGSFSTLEIQRTEQGDSAMYLCASSLGGDGDTQYFGPGTRLTVL.

CDR3 in DNA: TGCAGCGTTAGACGAGGGATAGGCACCGGGGCCAACGTCCTGACTTTC. Its protein product is CSVRRGIGTGANVLTF. The chain recombines TRBV29-1 with TRBJ2-6; D might be TRBD2 (5 bases). The germline V gene encodes CDR1 SQVTM and CDR2 ANQGSEA. The CDR3 loop spans 16 amino acids. With 5 bases removed from V and 4 bases from J, the gap between germline ends came to 18 bases.

This clonotype was found many times. This chain links TRBV20-1 with TRBJ1-5; 7 bases are a match to TRBD1. J was trimmed by 11 bases and V by 1 base; bases with no gene match: 8. Germline V CDR1 and CDR2: DFQATT, SNEGSKA (reference sequence). The CDR3 totals 13 residues. The CDR3 region has the DNA TGCAGTGCTAGAGTTCAGGGGGAGGGGGCCCAGCATTTT. Encoded protein: CSARVQGEGAQHF.